This passage covers 23 T cell receptor beta chains from one sample sequenced in a study of early T cells in non-severe SARS-CoV-2 infection. TCRdb re-analysed the 5' RACE reads in MiXCR, keeping a single row per CDR3 protein. The sample has about 33,000 distinct CDR3 sequences, over 4.5% seen once. Sequenced input: whole blood. Every receptor here comes from an adult who was a healthcare worker with PCR-confirmed SARS-CoV-2 infection or an uninfected control (not recorded which).

This clonotype was seen many times. The gene calls are TRBV19 and TRBJ2-6; D may match TRBD1 or TRBD2 (5 bases each). Germline V CDR1 and CDR2: LNHDA, SQIVND (reference sequence). V was cut by 5 bases and J by 2 bases, with 10 bases left in between. This CDR3 has 15 residues. The CDR3 DNA reads TGTGCCAGTAGTGCTCGGGGCACTGGGGCCAACGTCCTGACTTTC. Translating it yields CASSARGTGANVLTF.

The table lists this clonotype with many counts. The gene calls are TRBV5-1 and TRBJ2-2; 7 nucleotides align to TRBD2. This CDR3 is 15 amino acids long. In germline, CDR1 is SGHRS, CDR2 YFSETQ. V lost 4 bases, J lost 2 bases, and 5 bases stayed unmatched. CDR3 DNA: TGCGCCAGCAGCCCAGCGGGGCCAAACACCGGGGAGCTGTTTTTT. This codes for CASSPAGPNTGELFF. Together with reference TRBV5-1 and TRBJ2-2, the CDR3 gives the full variable domain: KAGVTQTPRYLIKTRGQQVTLSCSPISGHRSVSWYQQTPGQGLQFLFEYFSETQRNKGNFPGRFSGRQFSNSRSEMNVSTLELGDSALYLCASSPAGPNTGELFFGEGSRLTVL.

In this sample, this clonotype turned up a few times. The CDR3, as DNA: TGTGCCAGCAGCTTAGCGAAAGGGAAAAGCTCCTACAATGAGCAGTTCTTC. Amino acid sequence: CASSLAKGKSSYNEQFF. The chain joins TRBV7-8 to TRBJ2-1, with unresolved D. Deletions cut 0 bases from V and 0 bases from J, with 12 bases between. The germline V gene encodes CDR1 SGHVS and CDR2 FQNEAQ. The CDR3 is made up of 17 amino acids.

The chain employs TRBV11-2 and TRBJ2-5; D is unclear. This CDR3 region has 13 residues. Per germline, CDR1 SGHAT and CDR2 FQNNGV. The V gene lost 7 bases and the J gene lost 2 bases, with 11 bases spanning the gap. This CDR3 reads CASTYRLQETQYF. CDR3 coding DNA: TGTGCCAGCACCTACCGGTTGCAAGAGACCCAGTACTTC.

The CDR3 sequence: CASSFVSARAGGYTF. As DNA, the CDR3 is TGTGCCAGCAGTTTTGTATCAGCACGAGCAGGTGGCTACACCTTC. V usage is TRBV12-3 or TRBV12-4 and J usage is TRBJ1-2; no clear D. V was shortened by 3 bases and J by 7 bases, with 18 bases between the two germline ends. The CDR3 has 15 residues.

In this sample, this clonotype turned up many times. The chain uses TRBV12-3 or TRBV12-4 and TRBJ2-1; D is ambiguous. Trimming shortened V by 3 bases and J by 7 bases, and 4 bases separated the two germline ends. The CDR3 spans 11 residues. The CDR3 coding sequence is TGTGCCAGCAGTTTTAATAATGAGCAGTTCTTC. Residues: CASSFNNEQFF.

This clonotype was counted at least ten times. The CDR3 region is CASSYSRVFYEQYF. In DNA form, the CDR3 reads TGTGCCAGCAGTTACAGCCGGGTCTTCTACGAGCAGTACTTC. This chain links TRBV6-2 or TRBV6-3 with TRBJ2-7; D gene unclear. V lost 2 bases, J lost 3 bases, and 11 bases lay in between. The germline V gene encodes CDR1 MNHEY and CDR2 SVGEGT. This CDR3 is built from 14 residues.

The chain has TRBV29-1 and TRBJ1-3; D not resolved. V was cut by 0 bases and J by 4 bases, with 4 bases left in between. There are 12 residues in the CDR3. Germline lookup yields CDR1 SQVTM and CDR2 ANQGSEA. CDR3 bases: TGCAGCGTTGAAGATGAAGGAAACACCATATATTTT. Its translation is CSVEDEGNTIYF.

Note on this clonotype: Since a much larger clone is just one base distant, this may be a read error. V gene TRBV29-1 combines with J gene TRBJ1-1, with TRBD1 identical over 9 bases. V lost 6 bases, J lost 1 base, and 3 bases stayed unmatched. CDR3 length: 13 residues. Germline lookup yields CDR1 SQVTM and CDR2 ANQGSEA. The CDR3 here is CSVRQGGNTEAFF. DNA for the CDR3: TGCAGCGTACGACAGGGGGGGAACACTGAAGCTTTCTTT.

Ten or more counts support this clonotype. V usage is TRBV9 and J usage is TRBJ1-1, with D tentatively TRBD1 (6 bases). Between the trimmed V and J ends, which lost 0 bases and 5 bases, there was a span of 20 bases. There are 17 residues in the CDR3. Germline assignment: CDR1 SGDLS and CDR2 YYNGEE. This CDR3 is CASSVDPIGGLATEAFF. The CDR3 region has the DNA TGTGCCAGCAGCGTAGACCCCATCGGGGGGCTAGCGACTGAAGCTTTCTTT.

Only a few counts were recorded for this clonotype. J is TRBJ2-5 and V is TRBV11-2; D may be TRBD1 (7 bases). V was cut by 1 base and J by 5 bases, with 14 bases left in between. This CDR3 comprises 15 residues. The V gene's germline CDR1 is SGHAT and CDR2 FQNNGV. CDR3 protein: CASSLGGDSWETQYF. CDR3 DNA sequence: TGTGCCAGCAGCTTAGGGGGGGACAGCTGGGAGACCCAGTACTTC.

The V and J genes are TRBV19 and TRBJ2-1, with TRBD2 identical over 8 bases. This CDR3 contains 16 residues. Trimming at V came to 4 bases and at J to 3 bases, leaving 8 bases not matched to a gene. Germline CDR1 and CDR2: LNHDA and SQIVND (reference sequence). The CDR3 region has the DNA TGTGCCAGTAGTACCCCCATAGCGGGATTCTACAATGAGCAGTTCTTC. It is translated as CASSTPIAGFYNEQFF.

Many counts were recorded for this clonotype. The chain has TRBV12-3 or TRBV12-4 and TRBJ1-5, with TRBD1 as a possible D gene (6 bases). The V end was cut by 6 bases, the J end by 8 bases, with 11 bases between. This CDR3 has 12 residues. The CDR3 loop is CASSFQGKPQHF. The CDR3 region has the DNA TGTGCCAGCAGCTTTCAGGGGAAGCCCCAGCATTTT.

In its sample, this clonotype was seen many times. The chain recombines TRBV28 with TRBJ1-5; the match to TRBD1 covers 7 bases. The V gene end was trimmed by 6 bases and the J gene end by 6 bases; junction bases not matched to a gene: 14. The CDR3 loop spans 16 amino acids. Germline V gene sequence: CDR1 MDHEN, CDR2 SYDVKM. CDR3 DNA: TGTGCCAGCAGGCTATGGGACAGAGAGCCAGGTCAGCCCCAGCATTTT. Protein: CASRLWDREPGQPQHF.

This clonotype was observed a few times. The chain uses TRBV5-1 and TRBJ1-6; D is possibly TRBD1 (6 bases). V dropped 4 bases and J dropped 0 bases, with 11 bases sitting between them. The germline V gene has CDR1 SGHRS and CDR2 YFSETQ. This CDR3 region has 16 residues. This chain's CDR3 is CASSRTESSYNSPLHF. CDR3 nucleotides: TGCGCCAGCAGCAGGACAGAGAGCTCCTATAATTCACCCCTCCACTTT.

This clonotype was seen ten or more times. This rearrangement joins TRBV7-2 to TRBJ1-2, with a possible D match to TRBD1 (5 bases). This CDR3 has 13 residues. Germline V gene data show CDR1 as SGHTA and CDR2 as FQGNSA. Trimming stripped 5 bases from V and 2 bases from J, with 9 bases between. The CDR3 nucleotides are TGTGCCAGCAGCCCACGACAGAACTATGGCTACACCTTC. Its translation: CASSPRQNYGYTF. Filled out from reference TRBV7-2 and TRBJ1-2, the complete variable domain reads GAGVSQSPSNKVTEKGKDVELRCDPISGHTALYWYRQSLGQGLEFLIYFQGNSAPDKSGLPSDRFSAERTGGSVSTLTIQRTQQEDSAVYLCASSPRQNYGYTFGSGTRLTVV.

The rearrangement uses TRBV29-1 and TRBJ2-1, with D perhaps being TRBD1 or TRBD2 (5 bases each). CDR1 is SQVTM, CDR2 ANQGSEA, per germline. V lost 4 bases and J 0 bases, leaving 13 bases between the germline ends. The CDR3 has 15 residues. CDR3 bases: TGCAGCGTTGTCCGGGGCTCCAGCTCCTACAATGAGCAGTTCTTC. Protein product: CSVVRGSSSYNEQFF.

Many counts were recorded for this clonotype. The V and J genes are TRBV6-5 and TRBJ2-5; 7 bases are shared with TRBD1. J lost 4 bases, V lost 2 bases, and 7 bases had no gene match. Germline lookup yields CDR1 MNHEY and CDR2 SVGAGI. CDR3 length: 15 amino acids. The CDR3 loop reads CASSYRPRGTETQYF. The CDR3 DNA sequence: TGTGCCAGCAGTTACCGGCCCAGGGGGACAGAGACCCAGTACTTC.

This clonotype was found a few times. The chain has TRBV20-1 and TRBJ2-5; D is possibly TRBD2 (6 bases). V was shortened by 3 bases and J by 5 bases, with 19 bases between the two germline ends. Germline-derived CDR1 and CDR2 are DFQATT and SNEGSKA (reference sequence). The CDR3 has 15 residues. This CDR3 reads CSARGSGLALETQYF. The CDR3 DNA reads as TGCAGTGCTAGGGGCTCGGGACTTGCTTTGGAGACCCAGTACTTC.

This clonotype was seen ten or more times. The chain combines TRBV5-6 with TRBJ2-3; 7 bases line up with TRBD2. Germline lookup yields CDR1 SGHDT and CDR2 YYEEEE. The CDR3 spans 12 residues. Trimming removed 4 bases from V and 5 bases from J; junction bases left unmatched: 1. The DNA of the CDR3 is TGTGCCAGCAGCCCGGGGGGAGATACGCAGTATTTT. It codes for CASSPGGDTQYF.

This clonotype was recorded many times. V is TRBV28 and J is TRBJ1-6, with D perhaps TRBD1 (5 bases). Germline CDR1 is MDHEN and CDR2 is SYDVKM. The CDR3 covers 16 residues. Trimming left V 6 bases short and J 6 bases short, with 18 bases between. The CDR3 DNA reads as TGTGCCAGCAGAAAATCCGACGGGACGAGTAATTCACCCCTCCACTTT. It specifies CASRKSDGTSNSPLHF. The variable domain in full, with the rest retrieved from reference TRBV28 and TRBJ1-6, is DVKVTQSSRYLVKRTGEKVFLECVQDMDHENMFWYRQDPGLGLRLIYFSYDVKMKEKGDIPEGYSVSREKKERFSLILESASTNQTSMYLCASRKSDGTSNSPLHFGNGTRLTVT.

This clonotype was found many times. The CDR3 DNA is TGTGCCAGCTCCCGGGACAGGGGGCTAATGACAGATACGCAGTATTTT. As protein: CASSRDRGLMTDTQYF. The chain couples TRBV5-4 to TRBJ2-3; 12 bases map to TRBD1. The J segment lost 3 bases and the V segment lost 7 bases, leaving 9 bases of the junction unmatched. Germline V CDR1 and CDR2: SGHNT, YYREEE (reference sequence). The CDR3 spans 16 residues.

The J gene is TRBJ1-1, the V gene TRBV20-1, with D perhaps matching TRBD1 (5 bases). The CDR3 loop spans 15 amino acids. V was cut by 1 base and J by 5 bases, with 17 bases left in between. Looked up from germline, CDR1 is DFQATT and CDR2 is SNEGSKA (reference sequence). For the CDR3, the DNA is TGCAGTGCTAGAGTCTCTCAGCAGCCAGGGACTGAAGCTTTCTTT. Translated, it gives CSARVSQQPGTEAFF.